Below are 8 T cell receptor beta chains sequenced from a single sample in a study of cytomegalovirus exposure and HLA in healthy donors. The PCR ran on 60 Vbeta and 13 Jbeta primers. The data were produced by immunoSEQ multiplex PCR, yet TCRdb's version contains in-frame clones alone and is incomplete. In the table there are around 170,000 clones, 80% to 85% of which are singletons. The sample comprised PBMCs. These receptors all come from a woman younger than 35 in good health and CMV-seronegative.

The V and J genes are TRBV28 and TRBJ1-4; no clear D. In germline, CDR1 is MDHEN, CDR2 SYDVKM. The CDR3 is made up of 13 amino acids. Trimming left V 6 bases short and J 8 bases short, with 13 bases between. In DNA, the CDR3 is TGTGCCAGCAGGCCTCCTACCCAAGAAAAACTGTTTTTT. Its protein is CASRPPTQEKLFF.

The rearrangement links TRBV2 to TRBJ1-1; TRBD1 aligns across 10 bases. The length of the CDR3 is 13 residues. The J segment lost 7 bases and the V segment lost 6 bases, leaving 5 bases of the junction unmatched. The germline V gene has CDR1 SNHLY and CDR2 FYNNEI. The chain's CDR3 is CASRGTGESEAFF. The CDR3 region has the DNA TGTGCCAGCAGGGGGACAGGGGAAAGTGAAGCTTTCTTT.

This clone was seen a single time. This specimen includes other DNA sequences encoding the same CDR3. The V gene is TRBV2, the J gene TRBJ2-1; 10 nucleotides line up with TRBD2. The V and J ends lost 6 bases and 6 bases, in that order; junction bases with no gene match: 5. The CDR3 runs to 14 residues. The germline V gene encodes CDR1 SNHLY and CDR2 FYNNEI. This CDR3 is CASRKRGGTNEQFF. In DNA, the CDR3 is TGTGCCAGCAGAAAGCGGGGGGGCACCAATGAGCAGTTCTTC.

For the CDR3, the DNA is TGTGCCATCAGTGAGTCACTAGCGGGCTCCTACGAGCAGTACTTC. This codes for CAISESLAGSYEQYF. The V call is TRBV10-3, the J call TRBJ2-7; 9 nucleotides match TRBD2. Looked up from germline, CDR1 is ENHRY and CDR2 is SYGVKD. The CDR3 has 15 amino acids. V lost 0 bases, J lost 0 bases, and 0 bases stayed unmatched.

V usage is TRBV19 and J usage is TRBJ2-5, with 8 bases that match TRBD1. This CDR3 is 15 amino acids long. The V segment lost 6 bases and the J segment 2 bases; nucleotides outside the gene matches: 8. Germline V gene sequence: CDR1 LNHDA, CDR2 SQIVND (reference sequence). The CDR3 DNA reads as TGTGCCAGTAGCAAACGGACAGGGAATCAAGAGACCCAGTACTTC. Protein: CASSKRTGNQETQYF.

The V and J genes are TRBV5-8 and TRBJ1-1; a possible D gene is TRBD1 (5 bases). CDR1 and CDR2 from the germline V gene are SGHTS and YDEGEE. The V end lost 2 bases, the J end lost 8 bases, and 13 bases lay between the germline ends. This CDR3 is built from 13 residues. DNA of the CDR3: TGTGCCAGCAGCTTCACCAGGGCGGGAGAAGCTTTCTTT. Translated: CASSFTRAGEAFF.

This clone was observed a single time. The chain uses TRBV7-9 and TRBJ2-7; TRBD1 matches 8 bases. This CDR3 has 14 residues. V lost 5 bases, J lost 3 bases, and 6 bases stayed unmatched. Germline V gene lookup returns CDR1 SEHNR and CDR2 FQNEAQ (reference sequence). For the CDR3, the DNA is TGTGCCAGCAGCGCGACAGGGGTCGGCTACGAGCAGTACTTC. Residues: CASSATGVGYEQYF.

This chain joins TRBV5-5 and TRBJ2-5; D gene ambiguous. Trimming removed 0 bases from V and 4 bases from J, with 10 bases in between. Germline V lookup: CDR1 SGHKS, CDR2 YYEKEE (reference sequence). The CDR3 covers 14 residues. The CDR3 sequence is CASSLGDIGETQYF. In nucleotides, the CDR3 is TGTGCCAGCAGCTTGGGTGACATAGGAGAGACCCAGTACTTC.